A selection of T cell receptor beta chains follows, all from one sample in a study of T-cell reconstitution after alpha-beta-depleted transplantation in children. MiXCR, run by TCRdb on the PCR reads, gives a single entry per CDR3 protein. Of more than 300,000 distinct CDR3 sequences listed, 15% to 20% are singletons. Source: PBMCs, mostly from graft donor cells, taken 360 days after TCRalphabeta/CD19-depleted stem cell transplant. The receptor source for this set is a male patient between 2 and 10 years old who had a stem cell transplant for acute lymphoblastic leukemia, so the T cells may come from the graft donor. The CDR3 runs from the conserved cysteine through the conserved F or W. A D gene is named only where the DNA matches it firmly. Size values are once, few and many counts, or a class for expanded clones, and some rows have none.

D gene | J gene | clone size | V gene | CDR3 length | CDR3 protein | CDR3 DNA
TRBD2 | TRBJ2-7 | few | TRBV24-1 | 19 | CATSDFRTTAGASRGQQYF | TGTGCCACCAGTGATTTTCGGACCACTGCGGGAGCATCCCGGGGACAGCAGTACTTC
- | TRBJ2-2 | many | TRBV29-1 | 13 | CSVQTVNTGELFF | TGCAGCGTCCAGACGGTGAACACCGGGGAGCTGTTTTTT
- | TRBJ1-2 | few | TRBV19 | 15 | CASSLRSGRAYGYTF | TGTGCCAGTAGTCTTCGATCGGGGCGGGCCTATGGCTACACCTTC
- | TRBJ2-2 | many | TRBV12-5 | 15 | CASGFEVVNTGELFF | TGTGCTAGTGGTTTTGAGGTAGTCAACACCGGGGAGCTGTTTTTT
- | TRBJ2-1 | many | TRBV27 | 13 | CASSLQQGNEQFF | TGTGCCAGCAGTTTACAACAGGGCAATGAGCAGTTCTTC
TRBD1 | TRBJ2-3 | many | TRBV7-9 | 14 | CASSLTGVADTQYF | TGTGCCAGCAGCTTGACAGGGGTGGCAGATACGCAGTATTTT
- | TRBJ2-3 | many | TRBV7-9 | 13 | CASSLEGTDTQYF | TGTGCCAGCAGCCTAGAGGGCACAGATACGCAGTATTTT
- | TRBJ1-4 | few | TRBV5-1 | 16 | CASSLGQQVPHEKLFF | TGCGCCAGCAGCTTGGGGCAACAGGTCCCTCATGAAAAACTGTTTTTT
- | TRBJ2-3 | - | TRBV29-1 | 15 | CSVEDSPPAADTQYF | TGCAGCGTTGAGGACTCGCCTCCCGCAGCAGATACGCAGTATTTT
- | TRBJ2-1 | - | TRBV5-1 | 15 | CASSLLEVGYNEQFF | TGCGCCAGCAGCTTGCTCGAAGTAGGGTACAATGAGCAGTTCTTC
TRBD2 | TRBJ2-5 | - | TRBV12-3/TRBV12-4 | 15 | CASRPGTRTGETQYF | TGTGCCAGCAGGCCTGGGACTAGAACTGGAGAGACCCAGTACTTC
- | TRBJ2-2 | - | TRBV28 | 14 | CASSPEGSTGELFF | TGTGCCAGCTCTCCGGAGGGATCCACCGGGGAGCTGTTTTTT
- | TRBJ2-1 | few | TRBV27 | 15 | CASRFVESAYNEQFF | TGTGCCAGCAGGTTTGTAGAGTCGGCTTACAATGAGCAGTTCTTC
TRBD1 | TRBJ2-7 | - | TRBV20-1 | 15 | CSARPGQGRDYEQYF | TGCAGTGCTAGACCGGGACAGGGGAGAGACTACGAGCAGTACTTC
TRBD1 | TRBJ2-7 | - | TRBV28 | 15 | CASSYSGTAKYEQYF | TGTGCCAGCAGTTACTCCGGGACAGCTAAATACGAGCAGTACTTC
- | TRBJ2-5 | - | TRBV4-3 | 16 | CASSQDPRGTGETQYF | TGCGCCAGCAGCCAAGATCCCAGGGGCACGGGGGAGACCCAGTACTTC
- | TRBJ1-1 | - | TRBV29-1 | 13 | CSVLSTANTEAFF | TGCAGCGTTTTGTCGACAGCGAACACTGAAGCTTTCTTT
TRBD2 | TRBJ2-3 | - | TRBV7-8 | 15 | CASRGSGRGPDTQYF | TGTGCCAGCAGGGGGAGCGGGAGGGGACCAGATACGCAGTATTTT
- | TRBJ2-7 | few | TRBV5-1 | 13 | CASSPTVVGEQYF | TGCGCCAGCAGTCCCACCGTGGTAGGCGAGCAGTACTTC
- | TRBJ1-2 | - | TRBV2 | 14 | CASSYLDWDYGYTF | TGTGCCAGCAGTTACCTGGACTGGGACTATGGCTACACCTTC
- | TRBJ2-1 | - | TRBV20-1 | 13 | CSAVVADYNEQFF | TGCAGTGCTGTGGTAGCGGACTACAATGAGCAGTTCTTC
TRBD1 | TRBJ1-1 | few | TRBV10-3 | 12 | CAAGQPNTEAFF | TGTGCCGCGGGACAGCCGAACACTGAAGCTTTCTTT
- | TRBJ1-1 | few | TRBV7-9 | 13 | CATERRVNTEAFF | TGTGCCACCGAACGTCGGGTGAACACTGAAGCTTTCTTT
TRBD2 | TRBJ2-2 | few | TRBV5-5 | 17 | CASSMGLAGVPAGELFF | TGTGCCAGCAGCATGGGACTAGCGGGAGTACCGGCCGGGGAGCTGTTTTTT
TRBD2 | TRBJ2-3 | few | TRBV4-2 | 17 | CASSQVRGSGRTDTQYF | TGTGCCAGCAGCCAAGTTCGAGGTAGCGGGAGGACAGATACGCAGTATTTT
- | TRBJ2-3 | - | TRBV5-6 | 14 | CASSGGGSIDTQYF | TGTGCCAGCAGCGGGGGCGGGTCGATAGATACGCAGTATTTT
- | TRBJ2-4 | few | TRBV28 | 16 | CASSLGGALSKNIQYF | TGTGCCAGCAGTTTAGGGGGTGCTCTATCCAAAAACATTCAGTACTTC
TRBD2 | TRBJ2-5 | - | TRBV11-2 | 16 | CASSLTDRGGIETQYF | TGTGCCAGCAGCTTAACGGACCGCGGGGGTATAGAGACCCAGTACTTC
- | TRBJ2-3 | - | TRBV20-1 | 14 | CSARAGVGTDTQYF | TGCAGTGCTAGGGCGGGTGTGGGCACAGATACGCAGTATTTT
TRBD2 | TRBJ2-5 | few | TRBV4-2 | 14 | CASSQEKLAETQYF | TGTGCCAGCAGCCAAGAGAAACTAGCGGAGACCCAGTACTTC
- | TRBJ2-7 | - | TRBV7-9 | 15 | CASSLTDKEFYEQYF | TGTGCCAGCAGCTTAACGGACAAGGAGTTCTACGAGCAGTACTTC
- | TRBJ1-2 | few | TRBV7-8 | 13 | CASGGRVDYGYTF | TGTGCCAGCGGGGGGAGGGTTGACTATGGCTACACCTTC
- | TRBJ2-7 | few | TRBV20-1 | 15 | CSARAPGQMRYEQYF | TGCAGTGCTAGAGCCCCAGGACAGATGAGATACGAGCAGTACTTC
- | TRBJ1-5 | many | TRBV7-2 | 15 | CASSLFRGGNQPQHF | TGTGCCAGCAGCTTATTTCGGGGTGGCAATCAGCCCCAGCATTTT
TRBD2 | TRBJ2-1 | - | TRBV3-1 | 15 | CASSPRLAPYNEQFF | TGTGCCAGCAGCCCCCGACTAGCGCCCTACAATGAGCAGTTCTTC
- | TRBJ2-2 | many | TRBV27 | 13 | CASSFWGPGELFF | TGTGCCAGCAGTTTCTGGGGCCCCGGGGAGCTGTTTTTT
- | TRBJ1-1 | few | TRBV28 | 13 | CASSLPHRMKAFF | TGTGCCAGCAGTTTACCGCACAGGATGAAAGCTTTCTTT
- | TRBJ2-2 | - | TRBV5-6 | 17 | CASSPAPWSENTGELFF | TGTGCCAGCAGCCCCGCCCCCTGGTCTGAGAACACCGGGGAGCTGTTTTTT
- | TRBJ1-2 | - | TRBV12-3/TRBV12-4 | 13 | CASSLNSNYGYTF | TGTGCCAGCAGCCTAAACAGCAACTATGGCTACACCTTC
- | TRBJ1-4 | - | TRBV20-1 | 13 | CSATGQPSEKLFF | TGCAGTGCTACCGGACAGCCCTCCGAAAAACTGTTTTTT
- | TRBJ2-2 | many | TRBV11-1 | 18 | CASSPNQKDRVNTGELFF | TGTGCCAGCAGCCCCAACCAGAAAGACAGAGTCAACACCGGGGAGCTGTTTTTT
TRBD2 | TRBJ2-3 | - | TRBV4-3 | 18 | CASSQDLAGARNADTQYF | TGCGCCAGCAGCCAAGACCTAGCGGGAGCGAGGAATGCAGATACGCAGTATTTT
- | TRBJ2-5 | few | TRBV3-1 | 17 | CASSFPPGRAATETQYF | TGTGCCAGCAGCTTTCCTCCCGGACGGGCGGCAACAGAGACCCAGTACTTC
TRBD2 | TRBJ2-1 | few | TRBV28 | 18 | CASSLRHLAGGVSNEQFF | TGTGCCAGCAGTTTACGCCACTTAGCGGGAGGAGTAAGTAATGAGCAGTTCTTC
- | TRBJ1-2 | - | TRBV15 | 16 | CATSRDLQATNYGYTF | TGTGCCACCAGCAGAGATCTACAGGCGACTAACTATGGCTACACCTTC
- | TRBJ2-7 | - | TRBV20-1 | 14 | CSASLRASGNEQYF | TGCAGTGCTAGTTTGAGGGCCAGTGGCAACGAGCAGTACTTC
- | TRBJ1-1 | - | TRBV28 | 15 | CASSPRTGLNTEAFF | TGTGCCAGCAGTCCCCGGACCGGCTTGAACACTGAAGCTTTCTTT
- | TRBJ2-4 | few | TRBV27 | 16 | CASSSLADFTKNIQYF | TGTGCCAGCAGTTCTTTAGCAGACTTCACCAAAAACATTCAGTACTTC
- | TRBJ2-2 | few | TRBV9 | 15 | CASSVGSGSTGELFF | TGTGCCAGCAGCGTAGGCTCAGGTAGCACCGGGGAGCTGTTTTTT
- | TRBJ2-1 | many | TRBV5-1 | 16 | CASSLGYMSSYNEQFF | TGCGCCAGCAGCTTGGGTTACATGAGCTCCTACAATGAGCAGTTCTTC
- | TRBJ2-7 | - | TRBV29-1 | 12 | CSVEPDQLQQYF | TGCAGCGTTGAGCCAGATCAACTACAGCAGTACTTC
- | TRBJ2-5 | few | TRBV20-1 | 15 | CSAREGWTIRETQYF | TGCAGTGCTAGGGAGGGATGGACTATTCGGGAGACCCAGTACTTC
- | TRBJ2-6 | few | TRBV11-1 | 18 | CASSHRLLWIGGANVLTF | TGTGCCAGCAGCCACAGGTTACTTTGGATCGGTGGGGCCAACGTCCTGACTTTC
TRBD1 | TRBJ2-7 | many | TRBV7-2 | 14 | CASSFSTGGYEQYF | TGTGCCAGCAGCTTTTCGACAGGGGGCTACGAGCAGTACTTC
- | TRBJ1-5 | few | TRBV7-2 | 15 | CASSLADNSNQPQHF | TGTGCCAGCAGCTTAGCAGACAATAGCAATCAGCCCCAGCATTTT
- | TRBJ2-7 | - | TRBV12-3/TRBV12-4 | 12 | CASRRRGGEQYF | TGTGCCAGCCGGAGGAGAGGTGGAGAGCAGTACTTC
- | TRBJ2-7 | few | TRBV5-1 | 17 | CASSVGPLRSVVYEQYF | TGCGCCAGCAGCGTAGGACCGCTCCGGAGCGTTGTCTACGAGCAGTACTTC
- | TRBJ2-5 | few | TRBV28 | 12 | CASSFPRETQYF | TGTGCCAGCAGTTTCCCCCGAGAGACCCAGTACTTC
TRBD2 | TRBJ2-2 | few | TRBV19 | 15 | CASSPPSGITGELFF | TGTGCCAGTAGTCCACCTAGCGGGATCACCGGGGAGCTGTTTTTT